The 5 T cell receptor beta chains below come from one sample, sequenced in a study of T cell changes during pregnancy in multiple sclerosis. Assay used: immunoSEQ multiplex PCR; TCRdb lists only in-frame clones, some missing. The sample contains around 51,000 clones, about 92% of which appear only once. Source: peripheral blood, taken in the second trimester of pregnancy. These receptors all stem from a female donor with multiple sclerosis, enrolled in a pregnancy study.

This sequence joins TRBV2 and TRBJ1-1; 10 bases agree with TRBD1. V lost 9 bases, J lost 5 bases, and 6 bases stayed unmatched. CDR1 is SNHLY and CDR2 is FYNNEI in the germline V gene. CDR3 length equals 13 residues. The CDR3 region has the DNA TGTGCCAGGAGGACAGGGGGTTTTACTGAAGCTTTCTTT. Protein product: CARRTGGFTEAFF.

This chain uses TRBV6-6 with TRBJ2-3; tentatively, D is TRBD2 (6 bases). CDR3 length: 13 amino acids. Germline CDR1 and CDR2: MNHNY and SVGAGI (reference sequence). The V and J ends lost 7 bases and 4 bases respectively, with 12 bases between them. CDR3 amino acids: CASMGRSADTQYF. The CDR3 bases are TGTGCCAGCATGGGGAGGAGTGCAGATACGCAGTATTTT.

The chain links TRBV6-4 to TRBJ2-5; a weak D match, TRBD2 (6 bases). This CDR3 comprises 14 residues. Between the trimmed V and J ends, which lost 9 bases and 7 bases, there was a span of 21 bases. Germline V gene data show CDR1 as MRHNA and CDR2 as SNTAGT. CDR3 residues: CARGGPTGRGTQYF. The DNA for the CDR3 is TGTGCCAGGGGAGGCCCGACTGGTAGGGGGACCCAGTACTTC.

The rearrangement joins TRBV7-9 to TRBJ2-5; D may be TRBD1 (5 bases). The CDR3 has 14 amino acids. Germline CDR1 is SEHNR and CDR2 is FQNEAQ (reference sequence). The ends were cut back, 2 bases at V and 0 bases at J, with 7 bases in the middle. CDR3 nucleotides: TGTGCCAGCAGCTTATCAGGGAACCAAGAGACCCAGTACTTC. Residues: CASSLSGNQETQYF.

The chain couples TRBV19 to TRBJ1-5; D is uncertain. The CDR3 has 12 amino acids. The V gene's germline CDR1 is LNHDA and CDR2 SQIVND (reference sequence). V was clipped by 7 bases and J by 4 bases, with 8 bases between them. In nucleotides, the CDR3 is TGTGCCAGTATCGGGAAAAATCAGCCCCAGCATTTT. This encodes CASIGKNQPQHF. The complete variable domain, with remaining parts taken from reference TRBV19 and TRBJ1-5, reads DGGITQSPKYLFRKEGQNVTLSCEQNLNHDAMYWYRQDPGQGLRLIYYSQIVNDFQKGDIAEGYSVSREKKESFPLTVTSAQKNPTAFYLCASIGKNQPQHFGDGTRLSIL.